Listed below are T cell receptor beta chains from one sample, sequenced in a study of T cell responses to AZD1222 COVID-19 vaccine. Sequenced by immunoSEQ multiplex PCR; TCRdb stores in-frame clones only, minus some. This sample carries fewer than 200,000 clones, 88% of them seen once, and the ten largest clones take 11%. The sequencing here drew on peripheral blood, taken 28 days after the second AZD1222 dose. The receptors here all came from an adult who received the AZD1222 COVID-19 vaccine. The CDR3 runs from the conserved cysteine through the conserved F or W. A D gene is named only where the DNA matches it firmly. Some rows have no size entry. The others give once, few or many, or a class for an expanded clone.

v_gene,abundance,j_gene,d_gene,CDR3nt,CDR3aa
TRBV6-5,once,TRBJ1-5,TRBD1,TGTGCCAGCAGTTCGGGGACAGGGGCCGGGCCCCAGCATTTT,CASSSGTGAGPQHF
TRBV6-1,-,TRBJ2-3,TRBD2,TGTGCCAGCAGTGAGGGACTAGCGGCAGATACGCAGTATTTT,CASSEGLAADTQYF
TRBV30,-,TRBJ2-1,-,TGTGCCCGTAGCTCCTACAATGAGCAGTTCTTC,CARSSYNEQFF
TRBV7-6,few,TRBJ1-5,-,TGTGCCAGCAGCCTCGACAGGTCACCCAATCAGCCCCAGCATTTT,CASSLDRSPNQPQHF
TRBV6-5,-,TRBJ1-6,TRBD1,TGTGCCACCCGCAGGGGGCAGAATTCACCCCTCCACTTT,CATRRGQNSPLHF
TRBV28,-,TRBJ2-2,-,TGTGCCAGCAGTTCTCGCCGGGCTTCGAACACCGGGGAGCTGTTTTTT,CASSSRRASNTGELFF
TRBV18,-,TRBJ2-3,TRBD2,TGTGCCAGCTCGTTGGCTAGCGGAGATACGCAGTATTTT,CASSLASGDTQYF
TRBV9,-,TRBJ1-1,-,TGTGCCAGCAAACTCGGGGACGGGAACACTGAAGCTTTCTTT,CASKLGDGNTEAFF
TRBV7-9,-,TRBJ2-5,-,TGTGCCAGCAGCCCAAGCCCGGAGACCCAGTACTTC,CASSPSPETQYF
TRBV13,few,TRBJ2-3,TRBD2,TGTGCCAGCAGCTTACTCGCGGGGGAGGCTCCAGATACGCAGTATTTT,CASSLLAGEAPDTQYF
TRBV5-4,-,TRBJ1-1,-,TGTGCCAGCAGCTTCGGGACAATGAACACTGAAGCTTTCTTT,CASSFGTMNTEAFF
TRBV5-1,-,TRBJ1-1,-,TGCGCCAGCAGCTTGAGCGGGGGCACTGAAGCTTTCTTT,CASSLSGGTEAFF
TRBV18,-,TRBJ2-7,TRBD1,TGTGCCAGCTCACCAGGGGCAGGGGGCGGCTACGAGCAGTACTTC,CASSPGAGGGYEQYF
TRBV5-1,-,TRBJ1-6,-,TGCGCCAGCAGCTTGTCACAGTTACATTCACCCCTCCACTTT,CASSLSQLHSPLHF
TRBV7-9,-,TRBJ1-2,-,TGTGCCAGCAGCTTAGGGGAGGGGAACTATGGCTACACCTTC,CASSLGEGNYGYTF
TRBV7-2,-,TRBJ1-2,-,TGTGCCAGCAGCTTAGACCGCTATGGCTACACCTTC,CASSLDRYGYTF
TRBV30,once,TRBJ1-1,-,TGTGCCTGGAGGGGACTTGGACCAAGGAACACTGAAGCTTTCTTT,CAWRGLGPRNTEAFF
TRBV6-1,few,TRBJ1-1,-,TGTGCCAGCAGTGATTATCGCGGGACGGCTTTCTTT,CASSDYRGTAFF
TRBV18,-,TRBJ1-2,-,TGTGCCAGCTCACCAGGGAGGGACATCTATGGCTACACCTTC,CASSPGRDIYGYTF
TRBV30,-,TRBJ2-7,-,TGTGCCTGGAGTGTTCAGGGAGTCTCCTACGAGCAGTACTTC,CAWSVQGVSYEQYF
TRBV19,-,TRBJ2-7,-,TGTGCCAGTAGTAAGGTCAACTCCTACGAGCAGTACTTC,CASSKVNSYEQYF
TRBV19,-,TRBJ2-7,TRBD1,TGTGCCAGCCAGACAGGGGGGGCAACTGGCTCCTACGAGCAGTACTTC,CASQTGGATGSYEQYF
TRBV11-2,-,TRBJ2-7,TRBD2,TGTGCCAGCAGCCAGACTAGCGGGGGATACGAGCAGTACTTC,CASSQTSGGYEQYF
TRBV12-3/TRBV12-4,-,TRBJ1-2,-,TGTGCCAGCAGTTTAGAAGGGGGTGGCTACACCTTC,CASSLEGGGYTF
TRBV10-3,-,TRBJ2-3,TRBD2,TGTGCCACCACCAGTAGCGGGGGCACAGATACGCAGTATTTT,CATTSSGGTDTQYF
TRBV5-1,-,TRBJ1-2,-,TGCGCCAGCAGCTCTGGGCCGAGAAGACCCTATGGCTACACCTTC,CASSSGPRRPYGYTF
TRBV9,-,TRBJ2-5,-,TGTGCCAGCAGCGTAGAACAAGACCATCAAGAGACCCAGTACTTC,CASSVEQDHQETQYF
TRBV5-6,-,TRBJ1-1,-,TGTGCCAGCAGCTTGCTATCCGGGGGCAGGGCTGAAGCTTTCTTT,CASSLLSGGRAEAFF
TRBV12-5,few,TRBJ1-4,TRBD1,TGTGCTAGTGGTTCGGGACAGATCAATGAAAAACTGTTTTTT,CASGSGQINEKLFF
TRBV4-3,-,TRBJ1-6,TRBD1,TGCGCCAGCAGCCAAGATCGGACAGGGGGCAATAATTCACCCCTCCACTTT,CASSQDRTGGNNSPLHF